This T cell receptor beta chain was recorded in a study of blood T cell repertoires in COVID-19. Exposed participants encountered a COVID-19 case during the 2 weeks preceding study entry. This clone has more than one count but fewer than ten. Sequencing was performed with immunoSEQ multiplex PCR; in TCRdb, only in-frame clones are kept and a portion is missing. The sample lists some 180,000 clones, around 80% seen once, with roughly 14% in the top ten. The CDR3 contains 16 residues. J gave up 2 bases and V 5 bases, and 4 bases lay outside the gene matches. Germline values: CDR1 MNHEY, CDR2 SVGEGT. This TCR was sampled from a man in his 60s who had been exposed to COVID-19. This rearrangement joins TRBV6-2 or TRBV6-3 to TRBJ2-1, with TRBD2 identical over 12 bases. Material for sequencing was PBMCs or T cells enriched from blood (not recorded which). This CDR3 is CASSRTSGRTYNEQFF. In DNA, the CDR3 is TGTGCCAGCAGTCGCACTAGCGGGAGGACCTACAATGAGCAGTTCTTC.